Listed here is a single T cell receptor (beta chain). Antigen: not known. This specimen belongs to a study of T cell responses to AZD1222 COVID-19 vaccine. TCRdb's table, derived via immunoSEQ multiplex PCR, lists solely in-frame clones and lacks some. This sample carries about 150,000 clones, about 90% of them seen once, and the ten largest clones take about 5.9%. Broader study findings: Spike-specific TCR breadth rose after two AZD1222 doses, and depth rose as well. Samples come after the peak T cell response, not at day 14. Clonal diversity was possibly underestimated, and the donors were mostly white British, with more females.

This clonotype originated in an adult who received the AZD1222 COVID-19 vaccine. Specimen: peripheral blood, collected 28 days after the second AZD1222 dose.

In nucleotides, the CDR3 is TGTGCCTGGAAGGCAGGAGCCAACACCGGGGAGCTGTTTTTT. Translation gives CAWKAGANTGELFF. V gene TRBV30 combines with J gene TRBJ2-2; no clear D. Germline assignment: CDR1 GTSNPN and CDR2 SVGIG (reference sequence). The CDR3 sequence is 14 residues long. The ends were cut back, 4 bases at V and 2 bases at J, with 11 bases in the middle.